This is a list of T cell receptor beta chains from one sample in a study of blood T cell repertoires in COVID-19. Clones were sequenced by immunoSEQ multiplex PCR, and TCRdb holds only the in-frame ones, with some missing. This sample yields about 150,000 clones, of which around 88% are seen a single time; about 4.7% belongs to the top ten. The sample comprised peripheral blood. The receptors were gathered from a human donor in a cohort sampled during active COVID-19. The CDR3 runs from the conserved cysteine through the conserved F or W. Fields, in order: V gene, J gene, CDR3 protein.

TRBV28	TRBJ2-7	CASYDRRSYEQYF
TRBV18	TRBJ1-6	CASSPGGAEVTLHF
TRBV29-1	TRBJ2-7	CSVQNVGSGYEQYF
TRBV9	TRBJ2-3	CASSPPTRASGGTEPNTQYF
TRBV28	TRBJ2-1	CASSGPGRGTWSGGNEQFF
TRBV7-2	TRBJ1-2	CASSSQQGPHGYTF
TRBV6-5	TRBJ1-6	CASSYMAGTGSSPLHF
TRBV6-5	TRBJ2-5	CASSPYSGVETQYF
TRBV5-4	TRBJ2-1	CASSTDRDGEQFF
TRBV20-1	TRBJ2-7	CSASPPGLAGSYEQYF
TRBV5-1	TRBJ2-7	CASSFGLFSYEQYF
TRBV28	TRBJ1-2	CASSRPQGEYGYTF
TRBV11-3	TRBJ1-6	CASSLVRDSPLHF
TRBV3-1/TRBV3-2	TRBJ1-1	CASSPATPQVTEAFF
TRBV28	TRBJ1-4	CASSQGDRVRWEKLFF
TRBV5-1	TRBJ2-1	CASSRGSGGLDEQFF
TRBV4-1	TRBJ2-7	CASSQEPGLAGAYEQYF
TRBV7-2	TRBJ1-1	CASSPTRLRSFF
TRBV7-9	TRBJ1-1	CASSHPGNTEAFF
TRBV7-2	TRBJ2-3	CASSLRGGGTGSTDTQYF
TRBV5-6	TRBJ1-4	CASSGGQGTTNEKLFF
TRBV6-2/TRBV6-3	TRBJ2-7	CASSRAGTRGEQYF
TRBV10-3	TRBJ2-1	CAIRSLGLAGIDNEQFF
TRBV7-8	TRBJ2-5	CASSLAGETQYF
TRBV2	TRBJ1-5	CASSEEVQGGQPQHF
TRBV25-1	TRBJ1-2	CASRSGYGYTF
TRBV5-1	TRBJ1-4	CASSLAGGTTNEKLFF
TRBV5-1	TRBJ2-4	CASSSGRGTDIVKNIQYF
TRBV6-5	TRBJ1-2	CASSYAAGQYGYTF
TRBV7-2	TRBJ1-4	CASTQYGALNEKLFF
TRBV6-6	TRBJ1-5	CASTWDRNQPQHF
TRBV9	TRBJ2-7	CASSVEGLANDEQYF
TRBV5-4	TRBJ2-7	CASSLGQGAHEQYF
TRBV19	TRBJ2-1	CASSPRLGGSPNEQFF
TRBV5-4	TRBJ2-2	CASTGAGVLEDGELFF
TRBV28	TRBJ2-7	CASKPFGTSGTTSRSYEQYF
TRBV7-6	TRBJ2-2	CASSFQRQTGAGGELFF
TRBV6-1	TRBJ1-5	CASSVPGQGNNQPQHF
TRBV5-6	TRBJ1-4	CASSLQGTNEKLFF
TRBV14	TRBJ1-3	CASRPTGLGNTIYF
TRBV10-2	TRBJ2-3	CASSERASGQDTQYF
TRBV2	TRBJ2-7	CASSIGQGAFYEQYF
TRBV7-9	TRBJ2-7	CASSSGGVRAFHEQYF
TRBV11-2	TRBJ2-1	CASSPRLAGGINEQFF
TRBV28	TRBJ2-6	CASSTRQGLETGANVLTF
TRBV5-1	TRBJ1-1	CASSLVMLGTGGWGTEAFF
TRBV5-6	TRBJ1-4	CASSVQGSQLFF
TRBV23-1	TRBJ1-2	CASTDRADGYTF
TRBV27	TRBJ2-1	CASGIGTSGSNEQFF
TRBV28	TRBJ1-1	CASSLPGTTPNTEAFF
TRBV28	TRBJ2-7	CAILDRAHGEQYF
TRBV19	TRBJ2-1	CASAPGLARYNEQFF
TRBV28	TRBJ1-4	CASSDLRGKDNEKLFF
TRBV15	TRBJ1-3	CATSTTGKTGNTIYF
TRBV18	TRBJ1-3	CASSEKHRGPTSSGNTIYF
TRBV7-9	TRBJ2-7	CASSLMPSGSYEQYF
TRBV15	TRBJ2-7	CATSRDLAHGGDEQYF
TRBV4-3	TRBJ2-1	CASSQGRGHNNEQFF